The 32 T cell receptor beta chains below come from one sample, sequenced in a study of regulatory and conventional T cells in RAG deficiency. Sequencing was performed with immunoSEQ multiplex PCR; in TCRdb, only in-frame clones are kept and a portion is missing. Of 8,700 or so clones in the sample, approximately 80% were seen once. This sample also belongs to another study, concerning regulatory T cells. As that study records: The primer mix had 52 TRBV and 13 TRBJ primers.

Source material: CD8+ T cells sorted from blood. All receptors derive from a human donor in good health.

In its sample, this clone was seen a few times. The V and J genes are TRBV27 and TRBJ1-1; possibly TRBD1 for D (6 bases). Trimming shortened V by 5 bases and J by 4 bases, and 17 bases separated the two germline ends. CDR1 and CDR2 (germline): MNHEY, SMNVEV (reference sequence). This CDR3 spans 15 amino acids. The CDR3 bases are TGTGCCAGCAGTCCTTATGCTCGGGGGCGCACTGAAGCTTTCTTT. This codes for CASSPYARGRTEAFF.

This rearrangement joins TRBV7-9 to TRBJ2-1; TRBD2 aligns across 11 bases. The CDR3 runs to 14 residues. V shed 8 bases and J 6 bases; nucleotides not matched to a gene: 6. The V gene's germline CDR1 is SEHNR and CDR2 FQNEAQ (reference sequence). CDR3 loop: CASSGLAVSNEQFF. CDR3 DNA: TGTGCCAGCTCGGGACTAGCGGTAAGCAATGAGCAGTTCTTC.

This rearrangement joins TRBV30 to TRBJ2-7; D not resolved. From germline, CDR1 is GTSNPN and CDR2 SVGIG (reference sequence). V shed 0 bases and J shed 3 bases, with 6 bases lying between them. The CDR3 covers 12 residues. The DNA of the CDR3 is TGTGCCTGGAGTGTCATCAGCTACGAGCAGTACTTC. This sequence encodes CAWSVISYEQYF. Full variable domain (outside the CDR3, taken from reference TRBV30 and TRBJ2-7): SQTIHQWPATLVQPVGSPLSLECTVEGTSNPNLYWYRQAAGRGLQLLFYSVGIGQISSEVPQNLSASRPQDRQFILSSKKLLLSDSGFYLCAWSVISYEQYFGPGTRLTVT.

The chain employs TRBV27 and TRBJ1-2; TRBD1 agrees at 10 bases. Per the germline V gene, CDR1 is MNHEY and CDR2 is SMNVEV (reference sequence). The CDR3 contains 15 residues. The junction had 7 bases not matched to a gene; V was cut back by 4 bases and J by 5 bases. CDR3 bases: TGTGCCAGCAGTTGGGGCGGACAGGGGGTTTATGGCTACACCTTC. This codes for CASSWGGQGVYGYTF.

The DNA for the CDR3 is TGTGCCAGCAGCGTAGTGGGTTTTGGGACTAGCGTTTACAATGAGCAGTTCTTC. This sequence encodes CASSVVGFGTSVYNEQFF. The chain has TRBV9 and TRBJ2-1, with 10 bases that match TRBD2. The trim removed 0 bases at V and 4 bases at J, leaving 10 bases unmatched. This CDR3 contains 18 residues. The germline CDR1 and CDR2 sequences are SGDLS and YYNGEE.

J is TRBJ2-4 and V is TRBV27; D ambiguous. This CDR3 is built from 13 residues. Germline CDR1 and CDR2: MNHEY and SMNVEV (reference sequence). V was trimmed by 6 bases and J by 0 bases, leaving 6 bases between them. CDR3 region: CASRNGAKNIQYF. The DNA of the CDR3 is TGTGCCAGCAGGAACGGAGCCAAAAACATTCAGTACTTC.

The chain employs TRBV6-6 and TRBJ1-4, with a possible D match to TRBD1 (6 bases). V was cut by 6 bases and J by 6 bases, with 20 bases left in between. CDR1 is MNHNY, CDR2 SVGAGI, per germline (reference sequence). The CDR3 runs to 16 residues. The chain's CDR3 is CASRPLPGAGDEKLFF. The DNA of the CDR3 is TGTGCCAGCAGACCTCTCCCCGGGGCAGGGGATGAAAAACTGTTTTTT.

The rearrangement joins TRBV11-2 to TRBJ2-5; 9 bases line up with TRBD2. The CDR3 is made up of 15 amino acids. The V segment lost 3 bases and the J segment 5 bases; nucleotides outside the gene matches: 7. Germline CDR1 SGHAT, CDR2 FQNNGV. CDR3 residues: CASSFRAGGRETQYF. The CDR3 nucleotides read TGTGCCAGCAGCTTTCGTGCGGGGGGGCGGGAGACCCAGTACTTC.

V is TRBV13 and J is TRBJ1-1; tentatively, D is TRBD1 (6 bases). This CDR3 has 15 residues. Trimming left V 8 bases short and J 1 base short, with 17 bases between. The germline V gene encodes CDR1 PRHDT and CDR2 FYEKMQ (reference sequence). The chain's CDR3 is CASSRRGHRNTEAFF. Written as DNA, the CDR3 is TGTGCCAGCTCCAGACGGGGACACCGGAACACTGAAGCTTTCTTT.

The CDR3 loop reads CASTPGQFSSYNEQFF. CDR3 DNA sequence: TGTGCCAGCACCCCGGGACAGTTTAGCTCCTACAATGAGCAGTTCTTC. The chain has TRBV28 and TRBJ2-1; TRBD1 matches 7 bases. V was clipped by 7 bases and J by 0 bases; unmatched bases: 9. Germline CDR1 MDHEN, CDR2 SYDVKM. This CDR3 spans 16 amino acids.

This clone was picked up a small number of times. The CDR3 DNA reads TGTGCCACCAGAATCAACACAGATACGCAGTATTTT. Translation: CATRINTDTQYF. The chain is built from TRBV27 and TRBJ2-3; no clear D gene. The CDR3 has 12 amino acids. Per the germline V gene, CDR1 is MNHEY and CDR2 is SMNVEV (reference sequence). V lost 10 bases and J 2 bases, leaving 10 bases between the germline ends.

This sequence joins TRBV6-5 and TRBJ1-5, with D tentatively TRBD1 (6 bases). CDR1 and CDR2 from the germline V gene are MNHEY and SVGAGI. V was trimmed by 0 bases and J by 6 bases, leaving 12 bases between them. The CDR3 runs 15 residues. CDR3 nucleotide sequence: TGTGCCAGCAGTTACTCGCCAACAGGGTCTCAGCCCCAGCATTTT. Translated, it gives CASSYSPTGSQPQHF.

The chain is built from TRBV7-3 and TRBJ2-5; D gene unclear. The germline V and J ends were trimmed by 5 bases and 5 bases, with 15 bases remaining between them. Germline values: CDR1 SGHTA, CDR2 FQGTGA. The CDR3 is made up of 14 amino acids. The DNA for the CDR3 is TGTGCCAGCAGCCCGCAGCTTGCGGAGGAGACCCAGTACTTC. Protein: CASSPQLAEETQYF.

The chain is built from TRBV5-4 and TRBJ1-1, with D perhaps matching TRBD1 (5 bases). V shed 1 base and J shed 4 bases, with 8 bases lying between them. This CDR3 region has 13 residues. Germline V gene lookup returns CDR1 SGHNT and CDR2 YYREEE (reference sequence). The CDR3 loop is CASSLKGSTEAFF. The CDR3 DNA reads TGTGCCAGCAGCTTGAAGGGGAGCACTGAAGCTTTCTTT.

The genes are TRBV7-3 and TRBJ2-7; D is perhaps TRBD2 (5 bases). Germline V gives CDR1 SGHTA, CDR2 FQGTGA. Between the trimmed V and J ends, which lost 2 bases and 3 bases, there was a span of 17 bases. The CDR3 totals 16 residues. CDR3 residues: CASSLVLGGEGYEQYF. For the CDR3, the DNA is TGTGCCAGCAGCTTAGTTCTAGGCGGAGAGGGCTACGAGCAGTACTTC.

The CDR3 spells CAWSPLNYEQYF. In DNA form, the CDR3 reads TGTGCCTGGAGTCCCCTGAACTACGAGCAGTACTTC. The chain joins TRBV30 to TRBJ2-7; D is undetermined. The V gene lost 2 bases and the J gene lost 3 bases, with 8 bases spanning the gap. CDR1 and CDR2 (germline): GTSNPN, SVGIG (reference sequence). This CDR3 contains 12 residues.

The chain couples TRBV19 to TRBJ2-7, with 10 positions matching TRBD1. Germline CDR1 reads LNHDA; CDR2 reads SQIVND (reference sequence). V lost 5 bases to trimming and J lost 4 bases; unmatched junction nucleotides: 5. The CDR3 has 14 residues. CDR3 residues: CASSATGGIYEQYF. Here the CDR3 DNA reads TGTGCCAGTAGTGCGACAGGGGGCATATACGAGCAGTACTTC.

The V gene is TRBV4-1, the J gene TRBJ1-1; D not certain. CDR3 length equals 13 residues. Germline lookup yields CDR1 MGHRA and CDR2 YSYEKL. V lost 3 bases and J 2 bases, leaving 7 bases between the germline ends. CDR3 sequence: CASSHGFNTEAFF. The CDR3 DNA follows: TGCGCCAGCAGCCACGGTTTCAACACTGAAGCTTTCTTT.

The V and J genes are TRBV6-1 and TRBJ1-4; 11 positions agree with TRBD1. The CDR3 is 15 amino acids. Looked up from germline, CDR1 is MNHNS and CDR2 is SASEGT. V gave up 8 bases and J gave up 6 bases; unmatched junction bases: 8. The CDR3, as DNA: TGTGCCAGCGGGCGTCCGGGACAGGGGGATGAAAAACTGTTTTTT. Translated, it gives CASGRPGQGDEKLFF.

CDR3 protein: CASSLRTGNTIYF. The CDR3 nucleotides read TGTGCCAGCAGCTTACGGACTGGAAACACCATATATTTT. The V gene is TRBV7-9, the J gene TRBJ1-3; no clear D. Germline V gives CDR1 SEHNR, CDR2 FQNEAQ (reference sequence). The ends were cut back, 2 bases at V and 2 bases at J, with 4 bases in the middle. The CDR3 consists of 13 residues.

This clone was seen only once. As DNA, the CDR3 is TGTGCCTGGAGCGGGACTTACCTTGAGCAGTACTTC. This gives the protein CAWSGTYLEQYF. This chain connects TRBV30 to TRBJ2-7; D is perhaps TRBD2 (6 bases). Germline CDR1 GTSNPN, CDR2 SVGIG (reference sequence). CDR3 length equals 12 residues. The ends were cut back, 3 bases at V and 7 bases at J, with 13 bases in the middle. The variable domain in full, with the rest retrieved from reference TRBV30 and TRBJ2-7, is SQTIHQWPATLVQPVGSPLSLECTVEGTSNPNLYWYRQAAGRGLQLLFYSVGIGQISSEVPQNLSASRPQDRQFILSSKKLLLSDSGFYLCAWSGTYLEQYFGPGTRLTVT.

V and J are TRBV5-1 and TRBJ2-3, with 7 nucleotides matching TRBD2. With 0 bases clipped from V and 3 bases from J, the junction kept 7 bases outside the gene matches. Germline V gives CDR1 SGHRS, CDR2 YFSETQ. The CDR3 is 16 amino acids. The CDR3 region is CASSLGAGVVTDTQYF. The DNA for the CDR3 is TGCGCCAGCAGCTTGGGTGCGGGGGTGGTAACAGATACGCAGTATTTT.

The J gene is TRBJ2-1, the V gene TRBV2; 7 bases are shared with TRBD2. From germline, CDR1 is SNHLY and CDR2 FYNNEI. The V segment lost 7 bases and the J segment 2 bases; nucleotides outside the gene matches: 8. The CDR3 has 15 amino acids. CDR3 in amino acids: CASTQTSVTYNEQFF. CDR3 DNA sequence: TGTGCCAGCACCCAAACTAGCGTAACCTACAATGAGCAGTTCTTC.

This rearrangement joins TRBV11-3 to TRBJ2-1; no clear D gene. Per the germline V gene, CDR1 is SGHNT and CDR2 is YENEEA. The CDR3 has 16 amino acids. V was shortened by 0 bases and J by 1 base, with 10 bases between the two germline ends. The CDR3 DNA is TGTGCCAGCAGCTTAGAGTGGGCATATTCCTACAATGAGCAGTTCTTC. Translating gives CASSLEWAYSYNEQFF.

CDR3 nucleotides: TGTGCCAGCAGGTTATGGGGGGAAAGCACAGATACGCAGTATTTT. Its translation: CASRLWGESTDTQYF. The chain has TRBV5-4 and TRBJ2-3; TRBD2 might be the D (6 bases). This CDR3 is built from 15 residues. Germline V lookup: CDR1 SGHNT, CDR2 YYREEE (reference sequence). V lost 5 bases and J 0 bases, leaving 13 bases between the germline ends.

The chain combines TRBV4-1 with TRBJ2-5, with a tentative D call TRBD2 (5 bases). V dropped 3 bases and J dropped 4 bases, with 12 bases sitting between them. CDR3 length equals 14 residues. The germline V gene has CDR1 MGHRA and CDR2 YSYEKL. CDR3 protein: CASSQEEGRETQYF. As DNA, the CDR3 is TGCGCCAGCAGCCAGGAAGAGGGCCGAGAGACCCAGTACTTC.

This sequence joins TRBV5-8 and TRBJ1-4; TRBD1 matches at 8 bases. V lost 3 bases, J lost 6 bases, and 4 bases stayed unmatched. Germline CDR1 SGHTS, CDR2 YDEGEE. The CDR3 loop spans 14 amino acids. The CDR3, as DNA: TGTGCCAGCAGCTCCGGGACAGGTCATGAAAAACTGTTTTTT. This translates into CASSSGTGHEKLFF.

This rearrangement joins TRBV6-1 to TRBJ2-1, with 9 nucleotides matching TRBD2. The CDR3 spans 15 residues. J lost 5 bases, V lost 1 base, and 3 bases had no gene match. The germline V gene encodes CDR1 MNHNS and CDR2 SASEGT. The CDR3 loop reads CASSEGTSVNNEQFF. CDR3 coding DNA: TGTGCCAGCAGTGAAGGGACTAGCGTGAACAATGAGCAGTTCTTC.

Points on this clone: One end of the junction varies from germline; a read error may be responsible. The CDR3 reads CASRPRQSSPGKTVF. The CDR3 DNA reads as TGTGCCAGCAGACCCAGACAGTCATCTCCCGGAAAAACTGTTTTT. The chain couples TRBV25-1 to TRBJ1-4, with D possibly being TRBD1 (5 bases). The CDR3 length is 15 residues. Germline lookup yields CDR1 MGHDK and CDR2 SYGVNS.

In its sample, this clone was seen once. The chain employs TRBV30 and TRBJ1-6; D is ambiguous. This CDR3 has 13 amino acids. The V and J ends lost 4 bases and 8 bases respectively, with 12 bases between them. From germline, CDR1 is GTSNPN and CDR2 SVGIG (reference sequence). CDR3 protein: CAWNIVGYSPLHF. Here the CDR3 DNA reads TGTGCCTGGAATATCGTAGGCTATTCACCCCTCCACTTT.

This chain connects TRBV2 to TRBJ2-1; 9 bases are a match to TRBD2. With V trimmed by 4 bases and J by 8 bases, 18 bases remained unmatched. Per the germline V gene, CDR1 is SNHLY and CDR2 is FYNNEI. This CDR3 comprises 18 residues. CDR3 region: CASSGAGNGLAGMDEQFF. The DNA for the CDR3 is TGTGCCAGCAGTGGGGCAGGGAACGGCCTAGCGGGGATGGATGAGCAGTTCTTC.

The rearrangement joins TRBV7-9 to TRBJ1-1, with 11 bases that match TRBD1. CDR3 length: 14 residues. CDR1 is SEHNR, CDR2 FQNEAQ, per germline (reference sequence). The J segment lost 4 bases and the V segment lost 5 bases, leaving 3 bases of the junction unmatched. CDR3 loop: CASSAGTGGTEAFF. The CDR3 coding sequence is TGTGCCAGCAGCGCCGGGACAGGGGGCACTGAAGCTTTCTTT. Using reference TRBV7-9 and TRBJ1-1 for the parts outside the CDR3, the full variable domain is DTGVSQNPRHKITKRGQNVTFRCDPISEHNRLYWYRQTLGQGPEFLTYFQNEAQLEKSRLLSDRFSAERPKGSFSTLEIQRTEQGDSAMYLCASSAGTGGTEAFFGQGTRLTVV.